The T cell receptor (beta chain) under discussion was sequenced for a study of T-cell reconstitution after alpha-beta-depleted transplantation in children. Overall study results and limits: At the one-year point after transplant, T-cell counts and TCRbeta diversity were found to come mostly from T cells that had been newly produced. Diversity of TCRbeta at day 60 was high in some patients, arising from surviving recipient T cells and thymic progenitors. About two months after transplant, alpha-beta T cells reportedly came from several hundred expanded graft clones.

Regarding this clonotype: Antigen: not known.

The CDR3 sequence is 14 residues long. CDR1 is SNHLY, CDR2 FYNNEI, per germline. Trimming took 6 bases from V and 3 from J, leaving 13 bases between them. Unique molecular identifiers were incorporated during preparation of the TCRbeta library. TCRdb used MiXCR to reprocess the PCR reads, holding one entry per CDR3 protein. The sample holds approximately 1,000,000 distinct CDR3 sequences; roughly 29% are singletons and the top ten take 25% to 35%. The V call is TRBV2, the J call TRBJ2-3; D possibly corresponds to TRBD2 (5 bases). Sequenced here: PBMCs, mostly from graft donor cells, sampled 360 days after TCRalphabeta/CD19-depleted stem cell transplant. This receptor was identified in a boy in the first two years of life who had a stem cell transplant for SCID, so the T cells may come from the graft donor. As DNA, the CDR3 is TGTGCCAGCAGCCCTAAGGGAGCTACAGATACGCAGTATTTT. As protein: CASSPKGATDTQYF.